A single sample gave rise to the 15 T cell receptor beta chains below, sequenced in a study of control samples from healthy donors and cancer patients. Using immunoSEQ multiplex PCR, the repertoire was profiled, and TCRdb retains in-frame clones only, with some absent. The data show fewer than 250,000 clones, with 90% to 95% seen just once and less than 2% held by the top ten. Sequenced: blood. The source of these receptors is a man under 40 in good health.

The chain employs TRBV18 and TRBJ2-2; TRBD2 is a possible D gene (5 bases). V was pared by 2 bases and J by 6 bases, with 7 bases between. CDR3 length equals 13 residues. Germline CDR1 and CDR2: KGHSH and LQKENI. CDR3 amino acids: CASSPGLAGELFF. The CDR3 nucleotides read TGTGCCAGCTCACCAGGACTGGCCGGGGAGCTGTTTTTT.

The V and J genes are TRBV5-1 and TRBJ2-7, with D perhaps given as TRBD1 or TRBD2 (6 bases each). The CDR3 is made up of 15 amino acids. Trimming took 2 bases from V and 0 from J, leaving 12 bases between them. Germline CDR1 and CDR2: SGHRS and YFSETQ. As DNA, the CDR3 is TGCGCCAGCAGCTTACGGGGGCTGAGCTCCTACGAGCAGTACTTC. Residues: CASSLRGLSSYEQYF.

CDR3 in DNA: TGTGCCAGCAGCCCACGCATCATGAGCTCGTATGGCTACACCTTC. This translates into CASSPRIMSSYGYTF. The V and J genes are TRBV11-2 and TRBJ1-2; D is uncertain. The V end lost 5 bases, the J end lost 5 bases, and 18 bases lay between the germline ends. Looked up from germline, CDR1 is SGHAT and CDR2 is FQNNGV. The CDR3 sequence is 15 residues long. Using reference TRBV11-2 and TRBJ1-2 for the parts outside the CDR3, the full variable domain is EAGVAQSPRYKIIEKRQSVAFWCNPISGHATLYWYQQILGQGPKLLIQFQNNGVVDDSQLPKDRFSAERLKGVDSTLKIQPAKLEDSAVYLCASSPRIMSSYGYTFGSGTRLTVV.

This chain joins TRBV6-5 and TRBJ1-1; no clear D gene. V lost 0 bases, J lost 6 bases, and 11 bases lay in between. There are 14 residues in the CDR3. Germline CDR1 and CDR2: MNHEY and SVGAGI. The CDR3 region is CASSYSTPGAEAFF. CDR3 sequence (DNA): TGTGCCAGCAGTTACTCGACCCCTGGCGCTGAAGCTTTCTTT.

This chain uses TRBV5-1 with TRBJ2-2, with D maybe TRBD1 (5 bases). The CDR3 covers 16 residues. In germline, CDR1 is SGHRS, CDR2 YFSETQ. Between the trimmed V and J ends, which lost 5 bases and 6 bases, there was a span of 20 bases. CDR3 loop: CASSQGLRVLAGELFF. CDR3 nucleotides: TGCGCCAGCAGTCAGGGTCTTCGCGTACTCGCCGGGGAGCTGTTTTTT.

This chain joins TRBV9 and TRBJ2-1; TRBD2 matches 8 bases. Germline trimming cut 0 bases from V and 4 bases from J; bases unmatched to any gene: 6. From germline, CDR1 is SGDLS and CDR2 YYNGEE. The length of the CDR3 is 16 residues. The CDR3 region has the DNA TGTGCCAGCAGCGTAGAGGGTAGCGGGGCGTACAATGAGCAGTTCTTC. Its protein product is CASSVEGSGAYNEQFF. The full variable domain, completed using reference TRBV9 and TRBJ2-1, is DSGVTQTPKHLITATGQRVTLRCSPRSGDLSVYWYQQSLDQGLQFLIQYYNGEERAKGNILERFSAQQFPDLHSELNLSSLELGDSALYFCASSVEGSGAYNEQFFGPGTRLTVL.

The chain combines TRBV10-1 with TRBJ2-3, with a possible D match to TRBD1 (5 bases). Trimming removed 4 bases at V and 0 bases at J, with 11 bases between. The CDR3 has 15 amino acids. Per germline, CDR1 WNHNN and CDR2 SYGVQD (reference sequence). CDR3 region: CASSVGALSTDTQYF. The CDR3, as DNA: TGCGCCAGCAGTGTTGGGGCTCTGAGCACAGATACGCAGTATTTT.

Here the CDR3 DNA reads TGCGCCAGTAGGAGGGATTACGATAGCAATCAGCCCCAGCATTTT. Translating it yields CASRRDYDSNQPQHF. The gene calls are TRBV5-1 and TRBJ1-5, with D uncertain. This CDR3 comprises 15 residues. Deletions cut 8 bases from V and 0 bases from J, with 15 bases between. Per the germline V gene, CDR1 is SGHRS and CDR2 is YFSETQ.

The chain recombines TRBV6-2 or TRBV6-3 with TRBJ2-2; D gene unclear. Germline assignment: CDR1 MNHEY and CDR2 SVGEGT. Trimming took off 4 bases at V and 4 bases at J, with 10 bases between the two ends. This CDR3 is built from 14 residues. The CDR3 DNA follows: TGTGCCAGCAGTTTCTTCAGTAGCACCGGGGAGCTGTTTTTT. Amino acid sequence: CASSFFSSTGELFF.

This rearrangement joins TRBV18 to TRBJ2-2, with D unresolved. Germline CDR1 reads KGHSH; CDR2 reads LQKENI. This CDR3 spans 15 amino acids. Trimming took 4 bases from V and 0 from J, leaving 9 bases between them. The CDR3 region is CASSQAASNTGELFF. CDR3 DNA sequence: TGTGCCAGCTCACAGGCGGCCTCGAACACCGGGGAGCTGTTTTTT.

Comments on this clone: The germline gene is not matched at one end of the junction; a read error may be the cause. The rearrangement uses TRBV30 and TRBJ1-4; 7 positions agree with TRBD1. Looked up from germline, CDR1 is GTSNPN and CDR2 is SVGIG (reference sequence). This CDR3 spans 12 amino acids. DNA for the CDR3: TGTGCCCGGAGGGGGCCTAGTGAAAAACTGTTTTTT. Amino acids: CARRGPSEKLFF.

V and J are TRBV10-2 and TRBJ1-2; D gene ambiguous. CDR3 length equals 14 residues. V gave up 4 bases and J gave up 1 base, with 10 bases separating them. CDR1 WSHSY and CDR2 SAAADI come from the germline V gene. The CDR3 protein is CASSVSGRNYGYTF. CDR3 sequence (DNA): TGCGCCAGCAGTGTGTCAGGACGTAACTATGGCTACACCTTC.

The rearrangement links TRBV20-1 to TRBJ1-2; D not certain. Per germline, CDR1 DFQATT and CDR2 SNEGSKA (reference sequence). The CDR3 consists of 13 residues. V was clipped by 3 bases and J by 4 bases, with 12 bases between them. The CDR3 is CSASVSRIYGYTF. The CDR3 DNA reads TGCAGTGCTAGTGTCAGCCGGATCTATGGCTACACCTTC.

V usage is TRBV10-2 and J usage is TRBJ1-2, with 9 bases fitting TRBD1. V lost 5 bases and J lost 0; bases outside the gene matches: 7. CDR3 size: 16 residues. Germline V gene sequence: CDR1 WSHSY, CDR2 SAAADI. Here the CDR3 reads CASSKQGAQPNYGYTF. In DNA, the CDR3 is TGCGCCAGCAGTAAACAGGGGGCTCAGCCTAACTATGGCTACACCTTC.

This clone has just a few counts. The V and J genes are TRBV24-1 and TRBJ1-2; 12 bases are shared with TRBD1. This CDR3 contains 14 residues. The germline V gene encodes CDR1 KGHDR and CDR2 SFDVKD. V lost 3 bases, J lost 8 bases, and 3 bases stayed unmatched. The CDR3 region is CATSDPGQGAGYTF. CDR3 DNA sequence: TGTGCCACCAGTGATCCGGGACAGGGGGCCGGCTACACCTTC.